A selection of T cell receptor beta chains follows, all from one sample in a study of blood T cell repertoires in COVID-19. Clones were sequenced by immunoSEQ multiplex PCR, and TCRdb holds only the in-frame ones, with some missing. The data show over 130,000 clones, 88% seen once. Sequencing was carried out using peripheral blood. The origin of the receptors is a human donor in a cohort sampled during active COVID-19. The CDR3 runs from the conserved cysteine through the conserved F or W. The D gene is left open where the match is weak. Clone size is stated in some rows and not others, as once, few, many or a class when expanded.

clone_size	j_call	v_call	d_call	cdr3_aa	cdr3_nt
once	TRBJ1-1	TRBV3-1/TRBV3-2	TRBD1	CASSQDRNPRTGHTEAFF	TGTGCCAGCAGCCAAGATCGGAATCCGCGGACAGGGCACACTGAAGCTTTCTTT
.	TRBJ2-2	TRBV19	TRBD2	CASSIAGGAAGELFF	TGTGCCAGTAGTATAGCGGGGGGGGCTGCCGGGGAGCTGTTTTTT
.	TRBJ2-2	TRBV18	TRBD1	CASSPGTGSTGELFF	TGTGCCAGCTCACCAGGGACAGGGAGCACCGGGGAGCTGTTTTTT
.	TRBJ2-1	TRBV6-6	.	CASRDRQMDNEQFF	TGTGCCAGCAGGGACAGACAAATGGACAATGAGCAGTTCTTC
.	TRBJ2-4	TRBV7-3	TRBD2	CASSLYATSDIQYF	TGTGCCAGCAGCTTATACGCGACTAGCGACATTCAGTACTTC
.	TRBJ1-1	TRBV12-3/TRBV12-4	.	CASSFGGGAEAFF	TGTGCCAGCAGTTTCGGCGGAGGTGCTGAAGCTTTCTTT
once	TRBJ2-3	TRBV4-3	TRBD2	CASSRTSGTDTQYF	TGCGCCAGCAGCCGGACTAGCGGCACAGATACGCAGTATTTT
.	TRBJ1-2	TRBV25-1	TRBD1	CASSDPRTGNYGYTF	TGTGCCAGCAGTGACCCGAGGACAGGCAACTATGGCTACACCTTC
.	TRBJ2-5	TRBV5-5	TRBD2	CASSPGPAGWETQYF	TGTGCCAGCAGCCCTGGCCCAGCGGGGTGGGAGACCCAGTACTTC
once	TRBJ1-1	TRBV13	.	CASSLAWTQLTEAFF	TGTGCCAGCAGCTTAGCCTGGACACAGTTGACCGAAGCTTTCTTT
.	TRBJ2-1	TRBV4-1	TRBD2	CASTGLVGGNEQFF	TGCGCCAGCACCGGACTAGTCGGGGGCAATGAGCAGTTCTTC
.	TRBJ1-5	TRBV7-2	TRBD1	CASSPYPRQGGYQPQHF	TGTGCCAGCAGCCCCTACCCCCGACAGGGGGGATATCAGCCCCAGCATTTT
.	TRBJ2-3	TRBV7-9	TRBD2	CASTQPGTSYFSTDTQYF	TGTGCCAGCACCCAACCAGGGACTAGCTATTTTAGCACAGATACGCAGTATTTT
.	TRBJ2-3	TRBV9	.	CASSVAPLTGDTQYF	TGTGCCAGCAGCGTAGCCCCCCTAACAGGAGATACGCAGTATTTT
.	TRBJ1-5	TRBV9	.	CASSVSGGSNQPQHF	TGTGCCAGCAGCGTATCCGGGGGTAGCAATCAGCCCCAGCATTTT
.	TRBJ1-6	TRBV2	.	CASRLDGAYNSPLHF	TGTGCCAGCAGGCTGGACGGGGCCTATAATTCACCCCTCCACTTT
.	TRBJ2-5	TRBV20-1	.	CSASKLAHQETQYF	TGCAGTGCTAGTAAGCTTGCACACCAAGAGACCCAGTACTTC
.	TRBJ2-7	TRBV4-2	TRBD1	CASSQDTGTAPGEQYF	TGTGCCAGCAGCCAAGATACGGGGACAGCTCCAGGAGAGCAGTACTTC
once	TRBJ2-1	TRBV6-2/TRBV6-3	TRBD2	CASSTGGGADEQFF	TGTGCCAGCAGTACGGGCGGGGGGGCGGATGAGCAGTTCTTC
.	TRBJ2-7	TRBV9	TRBD1	CASSPQGTLDEQYF	TGTGCCAGCAGCCCACAGGGGACGCTTGACGAGCAGTACTTC
.	TRBJ1-4	TRBV19	.	CASSIPAGRLFF	TGTGCCAGTAGTATTCCGGCGGGAAGACTGTTTTTT
.	TRBJ1-1	TRBV4-3	.	CASSQDSHLPGNTEAFF	TGCGCCAGCAGCCAAGATTCCCATCTACCGGGGAACACTGAAGCTTTCTTT
.	TRBJ2-4	TRBV11-1	.	CASSLGTAKNIQYF	TGTGCCAGCAGCTTAGGGACTGCAAAAAACATTCAGTACTTC
once	TRBJ1-4	TRBV7-9	.	CASSLGRGNEKLFF	TGTGCCAGCAGCTTAGGCAGGGGTAATGAAAAACTGTTTTTT
.	TRBJ1-1	TRBV13	.	CASSSDRGIEAFF	TGTGCCAGCAGTTCCGACCGGGGAATAGAAGCTTTCTTT
.	TRBJ2-7	TRBV9	.	CASSVGGGTYEQYF	TGTGCCAGCAGCGTAGGAGGGGGTACCTACGAGCAGTACTTC
.	TRBJ2-4	TRBV19	TRBD1	CASSTLGQGNIQYF	TGTGCCAGTAGTACCCTCGGACAGGGGAACATTCAGTACTTC
.	TRBJ2-7	TRBV5-6	TRBD1	CASSPKRDRRPYEQYF	TGTGCCAGCAGCCCCAAAAGGGACAGGCGTCCCTACGAGCAGTACTTC
.	TRBJ2-7	TRBV7-9	.	CASSLEEESGQYF	TGTGCCAGCAGCTTAGAGGAGGAGTCGGGGCAGTACTTC
.	TRBJ1-6	TRBV6-5	.	CASRSHLSYNSPLHF	TGTGCCAGCAGATCACACCTCTCCTATAATTCACCCCTCCACTTT
.	TRBJ2-7	TRBV10-3	TRBD1	CAMSGQNSYEQYF	TGTGCCATGTCGGGACAGAACTCCTACGAGCAGTACTTC
.	TRBJ1-2	TRBV25-1	.	CASSSPFVSGHYGYTF	TGTGCCAGCAGTTCCCCGTTCGTATCAGGTCATTATGGCTACACCTTC
.	TRBJ1-4	TRBV2	.	CASSVDRATNEKLFF	TGTGCCAGCAGTGTAGACAGAGCAACTAATGAAAAACTGTTTTTT
.	TRBJ2-1	TRBV9	.	CASSVELGHNEQFF	TGTGCCAGCAGCGTAGAGCTGGGCCACAATGAGCAGTTCTTC
.	TRBJ2-2	TRBV27	TRBD2	CASSYSAGEEFGELFF	TGTGCCAGCAGCTACTCCGCGGGAGAGGAGTTCGGGGAGCTGTTTTTT
few	TRBJ1-2	TRBV7-9	.	CASSLDGRLTVNYGYTF	TGTGCCAGCAGCTTAGATGGCCGATTGACTGTAAACTATGGCTACACCTTC
once	TRBJ2-6	TRBV29-1	.	CSVEERGQFSGANVLTF	TGCAGCGTTGAAGAGCGGGGACAGTTCTCTGGGGCCAACGTCCTGACTTTC
.	TRBJ1-1	TRBV18	.	CASSPQNTGAFF	TGTGCCAGCTCACCTCAGAACACGGGGGCTTTCTTT
once	TRBJ1-1	TRBV18	.	CARTPSQGNTEAFF	TGTGCCAGAACCCCATCTCAGGGTAACACTGAAGCTTTCTTT
.	TRBJ2-5	TRBV7-8	TRBD2	CASSPTSGGETQYF	TGTGCCAGCAGCCCGACTAGCGGGGGAGAGACCCAGTACTTC
.	TRBJ2-1	TRBV27	TRBD1	CASRGWTGELNNEQFF	TGTGCCAGCAGGGGATGGACAGGGGAGTTGAACAATGAGCAGTTCTTC
.	TRBJ2-2	TRBV9	TRBD1	CASSAFGTGNTGELFF	TGTGCCAGCAGCGCATTCGGGACAGGGAACACCGGGGAGCTGTTTTTT
.	TRBJ2-2	TRBV7-2	TRBD1	CASSPHGTGTGELFF	TGTGCCAGCAGCCCCCACGGGACAGGGACCGGGGAGCTGTTTTTT
.	TRBJ2-3	TRBV2	.	CASNPWTFSTDTQYF	TGTGCCAGCAACCCCTGGACTTTCAGCACAGATACGCAGTATTTT
.	TRBJ2-3	TRBV5-4	.	CASSSPADFTDTQYF	TGTGCCAGCAGCTCCCCCGCGGACTTCACAGATACGCAGTATTTT
.	TRBJ1-1	TRBV6-2/TRBV6-3	.	CASSYSRGIEAFF	TGTGCCAGCAGTTACTCTAGGGGGATTGAAGCTTTCTTT
.	TRBJ2-1	TRBV2	.	CAKQGASDEQFF	TGTGCTAAGCAAGGGGCATCGGATGAGCAGTTCTTC
.	TRBJ1-1	TRBV11-2	.	CASSLVRQVNTEAFF	TGTGCCAGCAGCTTAGTGCGACAGGTGAACACTGAAGCTTTCTTT
.	TRBJ2-1	TRBV9	TRBD1	CASSSSRFSSGTGSYNEQFF	TGTGCCAGCAGCTCCAGTAGGTTTAGTTCCGGGACAGGGTCCTACAATGAGCAGTTCTTC
once	TRBJ2-7	TRBV21-1	.	CASSNRDSYYEQYF	TGTGCCAGCAGCAACCGGGACAGCTACTACGAGCAGTACTTC
.	TRBJ2-1	TRBV27	TRBD1	CASSSRVRDPPGTGGIDQFF	TGTGCCAGCAGTTCCCGCGTTCGGGATCCTCCCGGGACAGGGGGCATTGATCAGTTCTTC
.	TRBJ2-7	TRBV5-5	TRBD1	CASRSLDRVHEQYF	TGTGCCAGCAGGTCATTGGACAGGGTTCACGAGCAGTACTTC
.	TRBJ2-1	TRBV12-5	TRBD1	CASGLDRGQGFNEQFF	TGTGCTAGTGGTTTGGATAGAGGACAGGGTTTCAATGAGCAGTTCTTC
.	TRBJ2-3	TRBV9	TRBD2	CASSVGNSGQTDTQYF	TGTGCCAGCAGCGTGGGTAATAGCGGGCAAACAGATACGCAGTATTTT
.	TRBJ2-5	TRBV6-5	TRBD2	CASSYSGTSGKETQYF	TGTGCCAGCAGTTACTCCGGGACTAGCGGAAAAGAGACCCAGTACTTC
.	TRBJ2-7	TRBV18	TRBD1	CASSPPGQGTYEQYF	TGTGCCAGCTCACCCCCGGGACAGGGGACCTACGAGCAGTACTTC
.	TRBJ1-5	TRBV16	.	CASSQSGDTNQPQHF	TGTGCCAGCAGCCAATCTGGGGACACCAATCAGCCCCAGCATTTT
once	TRBJ1-1	TRBV10-3	.	CAISEWDTGNTEAFF	TGTGCCATCAGTGAGTGGGACACCGGGAACACTGAAGCTTTCTTT
.	TRBJ2-7	TRBV27	.	CASSLDSSYEQYF	TGTGCCAGCAGTTTGGACAGCTCCTACGAGCAGTACTTC
.	TRBJ1-5	TRBV27	.	CASSRGGPGGNQPQHF	TGTGCCAGCAGTCGGGGAGGGCCAGGGGGCAATCAGCCCCAGCATTTT